These 12 T cell receptor beta chains were sequenced from one sample in a study of cytomegalovirus exposure and HLA in healthy donors (dated by TCRdb to 2016 to 2017). The library was produced with the immunoSEQ multiplex PCR assay. For the multiplex PCR, a mixture combining 60 forward primers for TCR Vbeta segments and 13 reverse primers for TCR Jbeta segments was used. TCRdb took this table from immuneACCESS and kept in-frame rearrangements with V and J called. Such tables lack part of the clones; where checked against another copy, unresolved V genes explain under half of the gap, and the rest is unexplained. Here the sample has about 99,000 clones; 60% to 80% occur a single time. The ten largest clones take up 4% of the sample. Sequenced sample: PBMCs. Receptors were obtained from a man between 45 and 60 years old in good health and CMV-seropositive.

The chain is built from TRBV7-3 and TRBJ2-3; D is ambiguous. V was shortened by 5 bases and J by 4 bases, with 13 bases between the two germline ends. Germline V gene data show CDR1 as SGHTA and CDR2 as FQGTGA. The CDR3 covers 14 residues. CDR3 sequence (DNA): TGTGCCAGCAGCACCGGGTCAGCCTCAGATACGCAGTATTTT. This codes for CASSTGSASDTQYF.

This sequence joins TRBV28 and TRBJ2-5; D is perhaps TRBD2 (6 bases). The CDR3 runs to 13 residues. Trimming took 8 bases from V and 5 from J, leaving 15 bases between them. Germline-derived CDR1 and CDR2 are MDHEN and SYDVKM. CDR3 nucleotides: TGTGCCAGCCACGCGGGAATGTGGGAGACCCAGTACTTC. Amino acid sequence: CASHAGMWETQYF.

The chain couples TRBV5-1 to TRBJ1-1, with D possibly TRBD1 on 6 matching bases. CDR3 size: 13 residues. V was clipped by 0 bases and J by 3 bases, with 6 bases between them. In germline, CDR1 is SGHRS, CDR2 YFSETQ. The CDR3 loop reads CASSLDRDTEAFF. Here the CDR3 DNA reads TGCGCCAGCAGCTTGGACAGGGACACTGAAGCTTTCTTT.

This clone appeared once. This chain links TRBV7-2 with TRBJ2-7, with a weak D call TRBD2 (6 bases). The CDR3 is made up of 15 amino acids. Germline values: CDR1 SGHTA, CDR2 FQGNSA. Trimming stripped 0 bases from V and 2 bases from J, with 11 bases between. The CDR3 loop reads CASSLAGLTPYEQYF. The CDR3 nucleotides are TGTGCCAGCAGCTTAGCGGGACTTACTCCCTACGAGCAGTACTTC.

This clone has only one observation. The CDR3 is CASSLLEGNEQFF. The CDR3 nucleotides are TGCGCCAGCAGCCTGCTTGAGGGCAATGAGCAGTTCTTC. The chain has TRBV5-1 and TRBJ2-1; D perhaps matches TRBD2 (5 bases). Germline V gives CDR1 SGHRS, CDR2 YFSETQ. The CDR3 spans 13 residues. Trimming left V 4 bases short and J 6 bases short, with 11 bases between.

The chain carries TRBV7-9 and TRBJ2-1; 7 bases align to TRBD2. The germline V gene encodes CDR1 SEHNR and CDR2 FQNEAQ (reference sequence). This CDR3 spans 14 amino acids. Trimming removed 5 bases from V and 8 bases from J; junction bases left unmatched: 9. CDR3 sequence (DNA): TGTGCCAGCAGCCCGGGACTAACGTCTCATGAGCAGTTCTTC. The encoded protein is CASSPGLTSHEQFF.

This clone has just one count. The rearrangement joins TRBV6-1 to TRBJ2-5; D gene ambiguous. Trimming removed 6 bases from V and 1 base from J, with 15 bases in between. The CDR3 is 15 residues long. Germline V gene sequence: CDR1 MNHNS, CDR2 SASEGT. The CDR3 spells CASSPTQAIQETQYF. The CDR3 DNA reads as TGTGCCAGCAGCCCCACGCAGGCCATCCAAGAGACCCAGTACTTC.

This sequence joins TRBV30 and TRBJ1-2; 10 bases map to TRBD1. This CDR3 has 14 residues. Germline V gives CDR1 GTSNPN, CDR2 SVGIG (reference sequence). Germline trimming cut 4 bases from V and 4 bases from J; bases unmatched to any gene: 6. The CDR3, as DNA: TGTGCCTGGAACCAGGACAGGGGGGCCTATGGCTACACCTTC. Protein product: CAWNQDRGAYGYTF.

The chain combines TRBV11-2 with TRBJ2-7; 9 nucleotides agree with TRBD2. This CDR3 is 14 amino acids long. The germline V gene encodes CDR1 SGHAT and CDR2 FQNNGV. V was clipped by 0 bases and J by 7 bases; unmatched bases: 4. CDR3: CASSLEVSGSEQYF. The CDR3 DNA reads TGTGCCAGCAGCTTAGAAGTTAGCGGGAGTGAGCAGTACTTC.

The rearrangement links TRBV28 to TRBJ2-7, with TRBD2 matching 8 bases. The CDR3 length is 15 residues. V lost 4 bases and J lost 3; bases outside the gene matches: 8. Germline V gene lookup returns CDR1 MDHEN and CDR2 SYDVKM. For the CDR3, the DNA is TGTGCCAGCAGTTCTAGCGGGCTGATCTACTACGAGCAGTACTTC. Translating it yields CASSSSGLIYYEQYF.

The rearrangement links TRBV25-1 to TRBJ1-3; 7 bases align to TRBD1. Unmatched junction bases numbered 2, after V lost 6 bases and J lost 0 bases. Per the germline V gene, CDR1 is MGHDK and CDR2 is SYGVNS. This CDR3 is 14 amino acids long. CDR3 DNA: TGTGCCAGCAGCCGGGACAGCTCTGGAAACACCATATATTTT. Residues: CASSRDSSGNTIYF.

CDR3 DNA sequence: TGCGCCAGCAGCTTGAATCAGGGTGCCTACAATGAGCAGTTCTTC. It translates to CASSLNQGAYNEQFF. This rearrangement joins TRBV5-1 to TRBJ2-1; D is perhaps TRBD1 (5 bases). Deletions cut 1 base from V and 2 bases from J, with 10 bases between. The CDR3 extends over 15 amino acids. The germline V gene encodes CDR1 SGHRS and CDR2 YFSETQ.